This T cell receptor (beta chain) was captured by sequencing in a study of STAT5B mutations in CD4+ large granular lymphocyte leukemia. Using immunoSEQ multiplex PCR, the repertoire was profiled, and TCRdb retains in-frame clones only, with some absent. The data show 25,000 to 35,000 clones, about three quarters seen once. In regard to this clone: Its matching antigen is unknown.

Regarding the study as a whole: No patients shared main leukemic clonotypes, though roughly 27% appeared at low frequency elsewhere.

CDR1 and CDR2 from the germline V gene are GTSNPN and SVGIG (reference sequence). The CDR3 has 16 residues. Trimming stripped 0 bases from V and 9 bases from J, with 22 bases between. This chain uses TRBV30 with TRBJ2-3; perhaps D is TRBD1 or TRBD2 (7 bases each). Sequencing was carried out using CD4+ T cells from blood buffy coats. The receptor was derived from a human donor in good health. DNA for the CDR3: TGTGCCTGGAGTGTACAACTGACAGGGAGCGGGGACACGCAGTATTTT. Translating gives CAWSVQLTGSGDTQYF. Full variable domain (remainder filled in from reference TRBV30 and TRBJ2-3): SQTIHQWPATLVQPVGSPLSLECTVEGTSNPNLYWYRQAAGRGLQLLFYSVGIGQISSEVPQNLSASRPQDRQFILSSKKLLLSDSGFYLCAWSVQLTGSGDTQYFGPGTRLTVL.